This TCR beta chain was sequenced for a study of blood T cell repertoires in COVID-19. Study summary: Spain, Italy and the United States supplied samples that represented acute and convalescent COVID-19. The analysed material was cDNA or gDNA that came from T cells, B-cell-depleted T cells, or PBMCs.

Original handling: Using reference gene primer amplification, nucleated cell counts were estimated. Clones were read by immunoSEQ multiplex PCR, and TCRdb kept only the in-frame ones, dropping some. V and J calls and clone size are copied from that table; D and trimming were computed from the DNA. The sample has 90,000 to 110,000 clones, roughly 81% seen once. The V segment lost 0 bases and the J segment 4 bases; nucleotides outside the gene matches: 6. Per germline, CDR1 GTSNPN and CDR2 SVGIG (reference sequence). This CDR3 is 15 amino acids long. Source material: peripheral blood. The chain recombines TRBV30 with TRBJ2-3, with 8 bases that match TRBD1. This clonotype was sampled from a woman between 65 and 79 years old with acute or convalescent COVID-19. The CDR3 nucleotides are TGTGCCTGGAGTGTAGGGACAGGTACATCAGATACGCAGTATTTT. This encodes CAWSVGTGTSDTQYF.